The present T cell receptor (beta chain) was sequenced within a study of early T cells in non-severe SARS-CoV-2 infection. The CDR3 covers 15 residues. V was clipped by 0 bases and J by 4 bases; unmatched bases: 0. Per the germline V gene, CDR1 is SGDLS and CDR2 is YYNGEE. This clonotype was counted a few times. Each cDNA molecule carried a unique molecular identifier. Via MiXCR, TCRdb re-called the 5' RACE reads, giving one row per CDR3 protein. Of tens of thousands of distinct CDR3 sequences in the sample, roughly an eighth were seen once. This chain joins TRBV9 and TRBJ2-2; 10 bases match TRBD1. The receptor's source is an adult who was a healthcare worker with PCR-confirmed SARS-CoV-2 infection or an uninfected control (not recorded which). The specimen sequenced was whole blood. CDR3: CASSVGDRGTGELFF. The CDR3 nucleotides read TGTGCCAGCAGCGTAGGGGACAGGGGCACCGGGGAGCTGTTTTTT.